This is a list of T cell receptor beta chains from one sample in a study of T cell responses to AZD1222 COVID-19 vaccine. The repertoire was sequenced with immunoSEQ multiplex PCR; TCRdb's copy has only in-frame clones and lacks some. Altogether roughly 160,000 clones are present, about 91% being singletons, with the ten largest covering approximately 1.9%. Sample: peripheral blood, taken on day 0 of AZD1222 vaccination. These receptors originate from an adult in good health. Both conserved end residues are part of each CDR3. D genes are given only for firm matches. Part of the rows lack a size; the others show once, few, many or a class for expanded clones.

D	V	J	size	CDR3	DNA
NA	TRBV9	TRBJ2-4	NA	CASSAGLGPQNIQYF	TGTGCCAGCAGCGCGGGCCTTGGCCCACAAAACATTCAGTACTTC
TRBD1	TRBV2	TRBJ1-5	NA	CASSEAGRGGNQPQHF	TGTGCCAGCAGTGAAGCGGGCAGGGGGGGCAATCAGCCCCAGCATTTT
TRBD1	TRBV25-1	TRBJ1-1	NA	CASSGTGSTEAFF	TGTGCCAGCAGTGGGACAGGGAGCACTGAAGCTTTCTTT
TRBD2	TRBV6-6	TRBJ2-1	NA	CASIRVKGTSGDPSYNEQFF	TGTGCCAGCATTCGAGTTAAAGGGACTAGCGGGGACCCCTCCTACAATGAGCAGTTCTTC
TRBD1	TRBV5-1	TRBJ2-3	NA	CASSLETGSATQYF	TGCGCCAGCAGCTTGGAGACAGGGTCGGCTACGCAGTATTTT
TRBD2	TRBV19	TRBJ2-3	NA	CASSNPSGSSTDTQYF	TGTGCCAGTAGTAATCCTAGCGGGAGCTCCACAGATACGCAGTATTTT
NA	TRBV20-1	TRBJ1-2	NA	CSASDTGYTF	TGCAGTGCTAGCGACACGGGCTACACCTTC
TRBD2	TRBV10-3	TRBJ2-1	NA	CATGLAGEDEQFF	TGTGCCACCGGACTAGCGGGAGAAGATGAGCAGTTCTTC
NA	TRBV7-8	TRBJ1-2	NA	CASSLVRGRSGYTF	TGTGCCAGCAGCTTAGTAAGGGGTCGGTCTGGCTACACCTTC
NA	TRBV27	TRBJ2-1	NA	CASSLSPGQSSYNEQFF	TGTGCCAGCAGTTTATCCCCAGGACAGAGCTCCTACAATGAGCAGTTCTTC
TRBD1	TRBV6-2/TRBV6-3	TRBJ1-1	NA	CASSLEGQDYTEAFF	TGTGCCAGCAGTTTGGAGGGACAGGACTACACTGAAGCTTTCTTT
TRBD1	TRBV2	TRBJ2-5	NA	CASSEGARQGSRETQYF	TGTGCCAGCAGTGAAGGGGCGAGACAGGGAAGTCGAGAGACCCAGTACTTC
NA	TRBV5-1	TRBJ1-4	NA	CASSLAGGGEKLFF	TGCGCCAGCAGCTTGGCCGGGGGCGGGGAAAAACTGTTTTTT
NA	TRBV7-2	TRBJ2-2	NA	CASSLAPPGELFF	TGTGCCAGCAGCTTAGCTCCGCCCGGGGAGCTGTTTTTT
TRBD2	TRBV13	TRBJ2-3	NA	CATTLAGRDTQYF	TGTGCCACCACCCTAGCGGGACGAGATACGCAGTATTTT
NA	TRBV28	TRBJ2-7	NA	CASSPWRGQLEQYF	TGTGCCAGCAGTCCTTGGAGGGGGCAGCTCGAGCAGTACTTC
TRBD1	TRBV27	TRBJ1-5	NA	CASCSGTGNQPQHF	TGTGCCAGCTGCTCCGGGACAGGCAATCAGCCCCAGCATTTT
TRBD1	TRBV9	TRBJ1-2	NA	CASSVGQGHYGYTF	TGTGCCAGCAGCGTAGGACAGGGACACTATGGCTACACCTTC
TRBD1	TRBV5-6	TRBJ1-6	NA	CASSLNRGSPLHF	TGTGCCAGCAGCCTGAACAGGGGTTCACCCCTCCACTTT
TRBD1	TRBV19	TRBJ2-2	NA	CASCRQGVDTGELFF	TGTGCCAGTTGTCGACAGGGTGTAGACACCGGGGAGCTGTTTTTT
NA	TRBV4-1	TRBJ1-5	once	CASSQGGLAGVSNQPQHF	TGCGCCAGCAGCCAAGGCGGTCTTGCAGGGGTCAGCAATCAGCCCCAGCATTTT
NA	TRBV3-1/TRBV3-2	TRBJ1-2	NA	CATRKGGGYTF	TGTGCCACCCGGAAGGGGGGAGGCTACACCTTC
NA	TRBV21-1	TRBJ2-7	NA	CASSKGGQNPTYEQYF	TGTGCCAGCAGCAAAGGAGGGCAGAATCCTACCTACGAGCAGTACTTC
NA	TRBV6-1	TRBJ1-1	NA	CASSESWQRNTEAFF	TGTGCCAGCAGTGAAAGTTGGCAGAGGAACACTGAAGCTTTCTTT
NA	TRBV28	TRBJ2-1	NA	CASRGRGSKQFF	TGTGCCAGCCGCGGGCGGGGATCAAAGCAGTTCTTC
NA	TRBV7-2	TRBJ1-1	NA	CASRLRQNTEAFF	TGTGCCAGCAGACTGCGACAGAACACTGAAGCTTTCTTT
TRBD1	TRBV7-2	TRBJ2-1	NA	CASSLQGQLNNEQFF	TGTGCCAGCAGTCTGCAGGGACAGCTAAACAATGAGCAGTTCTTC
NA	TRBV5-1	TRBJ2-2	NA	CASSWNGPPGELFF	TGCGCCAGCAGCTGGAACGGGCCACCCGGGGAGCTGTTTTTT
NA	TRBV5-1	TRBJ2-5	NA	CASSPRYQETQYF	TGCGCCAGCAGCCCAAGGTACCAAGAGACCCAGTACTTC
NA	TRBV30	TRBJ1-3	NA	CAWSHLRVDSGNTIYF	TGTGCCTGGAGCCATCTCAGGGTAGATTCTGGAAACACCATATATTTT
NA	TRBV27	TRBJ1-5	NA	CATWGGSNQPQHF	TGTGCCACGTGGGGGGGGAGCAATCAGCCCCAGCATTTT
TRBD1	TRBV5-4	TRBJ2-7	NA	CASSSGTGIREQYF	TGTGCCAGCAGCTCCGGGACAGGGATTCGCGAGCAGTACTTC
NA	TRBV28	TRBJ2-3	NA	CASSTGRTDTQYF	TGTGCCAGCAGCACCGGACGCACAGATACGCAGTATTTT
NA	TRBV5-4	TRBJ1-2	NA	CASSLVGGGFKSGYTF	TGTGCCAGCAGCTTGGTTGGGGGAGGGTTTAAAAGTGGCTACACCTTC
NA	TRBV7-2	TRBJ2-6	NA	CASSLAGTSGANVLTF	TGTGCCAGCAGCCTGGCCGGGACATCTGGGGCCAACGTCCTGACTTTC
NA	TRBV27	TRBJ2-2	NA	CASSALTGELFF	TGTGCCAGCAGCGCGCTGACCGGGGAGCTGTTTTTT
TRBD2	TRBV28	TRBJ2-7	few	CASRRLAGVGEQYF	TGTGCCAGCAGAAGACTAGCGGGAGTAGGCGAGCAGTACTTC
NA	TRBV15	TRBJ1-6	NA	CATSRDSQGKSPLHF	TGTGCCACCAGCAGAGATAGCCAGGGGAAATCACCCCTCCACTTT
NA	TRBV5-6	TRBJ1-2	NA	CASSSPGTYYGYTF	TGTGCCAGCAGCTCCCCCGGGACATACTATGGCTACACCTTC